The rows below give T cell receptor beta chains drawn from one sample of a study of control samples from healthy donors and cancer patients. TCRdb keeps only in-frame clones here, not all; method: immunoSEQ multiplex PCR. The data show over 100,000 clones, roughly 88% seen once. The sample was blood. These receptors were collected from a man in his forties or fifties in good health. Both conserved end residues are part of each CDR3. The D gene is left open where the match is weak. Not every row has a clone size; where given, it reads once, few, many or a size class.

DNA | CDR3 | J | size | V | D
TGCGCCAGCAGCCTCCGGGACGGCAATCAGCCCCAGCATTTT | CASSLRDGNQPQHF | TRBJ1-5 | - | TRBV5-1 | -
TGTGCCAGCTCACCCATCGGCAGGTCGGCCGACGAGCAGTACTTC | CASSPIGRSADEQYF | TRBJ2-7 | - | TRBV18 | -
TGTGCCAGCAGCTTGAACAGGGTCCACGAGCAGTACTTC | CASSLNRVHEQYF | TRBJ2-7 | - | TRBV5-6 | -
TGTGCCACCAGTGACCGTACACGGAGCGAGACCCAGTACTTC | CATSDRTRSETQYF | TRBJ2-5 | once | TRBV24-1 | -
TGTGCCATCAGTGAGACCGGGACTAGCGGAGGGACCCAGTACTTC | CAISETGTSGGTQYF | TRBJ2-5 | - | TRBV10-3 | TRBD2
TGTGCCAGCAGCTTGAACAGGGGGACGACTGGGGCCAACGTCCTGACTTTC | CASSLNRGTTGANVLTF | TRBJ2-6 | - | TRBV5-6 | TRBD1
TGTGCCAGCAGCTTAGATTCGATTCACTCAAGCCGCGAGCAGTACTTC | CASSLDSIHSSREQYF | TRBJ2-7 | - | TRBV7-2 | -
TGTGCCAGCAGTGGGACTAGCGGTAACACCGGGGAGCTGTTTTTT | CASSGTSGNTGELFF | TRBJ2-2 | - | TRBV2 | TRBD2
TGTGCCAGCGAACTAGCGGGGTTTGATACGCAGTATTTT | CASELAGFDTQYF | TRBJ2-3 | - | TRBV12-3/TRBV12-4 | TRBD2
TGCGCCAGCAGCTTGGGACCTATAACCGACATCCCAGATACGCAGTATTTT | CASSLGPITDIPDTQYF | TRBJ2-3 | - | TRBV5-1 | -
TGTGCCAGCAGCGGACTAGCGGGGGGGCTGGAGACCCAGTACTTC | CASSGLAGGLETQYF | TRBJ2-5 | - | TRBV3-1/TRBV3-2 | TRBD2
TGCAGCGCTCCCAGGGGGCGAGGCACTGAAGCTTTCTTT | CSAPRGRGTEAFF | TRBJ1-1 | once | TRBV29-1 | TRBD1
TGCGCCAGCAAGACGCAGGTTCGGGCGAGCTACACCTTC | CASKTQVRASYTF | TRBJ1-2 | - | TRBV5-1 | -
TGTGCCAGCAGTGGAGACAGGGGCGCTAGCAATCAGCCCCAGCATTTT | CASSGDRGASNQPQHF | TRBJ1-5 | - | TRBV6-1 | TRBD1
TGTGCCAGCAGCCCTCGGACAAGTAAGAACACTGAAGCTTTCTTT | CASSPRTSKNTEAFF | TRBJ1-1 | few | TRBV6-6 | -
TGTGCCAGCAGCCAAGCGCTGGGGAGGAACTGGTATGATGAGCAGTTCTTC | CASSQALGRNWYDEQFF | TRBJ2-1 | - | TRBV14 | -
TGTGCCAGCAGCCAGCTACCCGGGGGCGTCGGTACAGATACGCAGTATTTT | CASSQLPGGVGTDTQYF | TRBJ2-3 | - | TRBV11-2 | -
TGCGCCAGCAGCCAAGGGATCCTTAGGAGGGACAGCTCCTACGAGCAGTACTTC | CASSQGILRRDSSYEQYF | TRBJ2-7 | few | TRBV4-1 | -
TGTGCCACCAGAGGACTAGCGGAGACCGGGGAGCTGTTTTTT | CATRGLAETGELFF | TRBJ2-2 | - | TRBV24-1 | TRBD2
TGTGCCAGCAGGACCCGGACGAAGCAGTACTTC | CASRTRTKQYF | TRBJ2-7 | - | TRBV6-5 | -
TGCAGCGTTGGCGGACAGGGGGCGAGCTACACCTTC | CSVGGQGASYTF | TRBJ1-2 | - | TRBV29-1 | TRBD1
TGTGCCAGCAGTCTCGGACAGGGTCTTACCTATGGCTACACCTTC | CASSLGQGLTYGYTF | TRBJ1-2 | - | TRBV7-2 | TRBD1
TGTGCCAGCAGTGAGAGGAACCGGCGGGACACTGAAGCTTTCTTT | CASSERNRRDTEAFF | TRBJ1-1 | few | TRBV6-1 | -
TGCAGCGTTGGGGTAGTGGAGACCCAGTACTTC | CSVGVVETQYF | TRBJ2-5 | - | TRBV29-1 | -
TGTGCCAGCAGTCCCCTGGCGGGGGGGCTCTACGAGCAGTACTTC | CASSPLAGGLYEQYF | TRBJ2-7 | - | TRBV6-5 | TRBD2
TGTGCCAGCAGCTTGAGGCAGGGGCGTCATGTTAACTACGAGCAGTACTTC | CASSLRQGRHVNYEQYF | TRBJ2-7 | - | TRBV5-6 | -
TGTGCCAGCAGTTATTGGAAAAGTCGGGCAGATACGCAGTATTTT | CASSYWKSRADTQYF | TRBJ2-3 | - | TRBV27 | -
TGTGCCTGGAGTCGCGGGATTAGCACAGATACGCAGTATTTT | CAWSRGISTDTQYF | TRBJ2-3 | - | TRBV30 | -
TGCGCCAGCAGCCCGTGGGGTAAGGGCCCGAGCACCGGGGAGCTGTTTTTT | CASSPWGKGPSTGELFF | TRBJ2-2 | - | TRBV5-1 | -